Listed below are T cell receptor beta chains from one sample, sequenced in a study of control samples from healthy donors and cancer patients. The table came from immunoSEQ multiplex PCR; TCRdb's copy has only in-frame clones and leaves some out. The profile covers about 130,000 clones, with 90% appearing a single time and 2% to 3% taken by the ten largest. The sample consisted of blood. These receptors were taken from a man aged 40-49 years in good health. Both conserved end residues are part of each CDR3. D genes are given only for firm matches. Size tells how often a clone was seen (once, few, many) or the class of an expanded clone, and some rows leave it out.

cdr3_length: 14
j_call: TRBJ2-1
v_call: TRBV7-3
d_call: .
clone_size: .
cdr3_aa: CASSRGGDNGEQFF
cdr3_nt: TGTGCCAGCAGCCGCGGAGGAGACAACGGTGAGCAGTTCTTC

cdr3_length: 16
j_call: TRBJ1-5
v_call: TRBV15
d_call: .
clone_size: .
cdr3_aa: CATSRDPGGSNQPQHF
cdr3_nt: TGTGCCACCAGCAGAGATCCCGGGGGTAGCAATCAGCCCCAGCATTTT

cdr3_length: 14
j_call: TRBJ1-2
v_call: TRBV5-6
d_call: .
clone_size: .
cdr3_aa: CASSLGDPYYGYTF
cdr3_nt: TGTGCCAGCAGCTTGGGGGACCCCTATTATGGCTACACCTTC

cdr3_length: 16
j_call: TRBJ2-7
v_call: TRBV7-8
d_call: TRBD2
clone_size: .
cdr3_aa: CASSSAASGGAYEQYF
cdr3_nt: TGTGCCAGCAGCTCAGCCGCCAGCGGGGGGGCTTACGAGCAGTACTTC

cdr3_length: 13
j_call: TRBJ2-3
v_call: TRBV6-4
d_call: TRBD1
clone_size: .
cdr3_aa: CASSDADRGKQYF
cdr3_nt: TGTGCCAGCAGTGACGCGGACAGGGGAAAGCAGTATTTT

cdr3_length: 12
j_call: TRBJ2-7
v_call: TRBV6-5
d_call: .
clone_size: .
cdr3_aa: CASSYGGSEQYF
cdr3_nt: TGTGCCAGCAGTTACGGGGGGAGCGAGCAGTACTTC

cdr3_length: 12
j_call: TRBJ2-7
v_call: TRBV10-3
d_call: .
clone_size: .
cdr3_aa: CALGGALYEQYF
cdr3_nt: TGTGCCTTGGGGGGGGCCCTCTACGAGCAGTACTTC

cdr3_length: 13
j_call: TRBJ1-1
v_call: TRBV5-5
d_call: .
clone_size: .
cdr3_aa: CASSPGFNTEAFF
cdr3_nt: TGTGCCAGCAGCCCGGGGTTCAACACTGAAGCTTTCTTT

cdr3_length: 16
j_call: TRBJ1-2
v_call: TRBV27
d_call: .
clone_size: .
cdr3_aa: CASSSHRQGGWGGYTF
cdr3_nt: TGTGCCAGCAGTTCGCATCGGCAGGGAGGGTGGGGTGGCTACACCTTC

cdr3_length: 16
j_call: TRBJ2-1
v_call: TRBV7-6
d_call: .
clone_size: .
cdr3_aa: CASSTGPYSSYNEQFF
cdr3_nt: TGTGCCAGCAGCACGGGTCCTTACAGCTCCTACAATGAGCAGTTCTTC

cdr3_length: 15
j_call: TRBJ2-6
v_call: TRBV7-9
d_call: .
clone_size: .
cdr3_aa: CASSLDREGKNVLTF
cdr3_nt: TGTGCCAGCAGCTTAGACAGGGAGGGCAAAAACGTCCTGACTTTC

cdr3_length: 14
j_call: TRBJ1-2
v_call: TRBV7-2
d_call: TRBD1
clone_size: .
cdr3_aa: CASSLDRGVYGYTF
cdr3_nt: TGTGCCAGCAGCTTAGACAGGGGCGTCTATGGCTACACCTTC

cdr3_length: 13
j_call: TRBJ2-7
v_call: TRBV12-3/TRBV12-4
d_call: TRBD2
clone_size: .
cdr3_aa: CASSSSGAYEQYF
cdr3_nt: TGTGCCAGCAGTTCTAGCGGGGCCTACGAGCAGTACTTC

cdr3_length: 16
j_call: TRBJ2-7
v_call: TRBV6-1
d_call: TRBD2
clone_size: once
cdr3_aa: CASSDRVGGSSYEQYF
cdr3_nt: TGTGCCAGCAGTGACCGGGTCGGGGGGTCTTCCTACGAGCAGTACTTC